These 20 T cell receptor beta chains were all obtained from the same sample, sequenced in a study of blood T cell repertoires in COVID-19. Profiled with immunoSEQ multiplex PCR; TCRdb holds only in-frame clones, not every one. The sample has about 88,000 clones; about 88% are singletons. The sequencing sample was made of peripheral blood. These receptors all stem from a woman at least 80 years old with acute or convalescent COVID-19.

The rearrangement uses TRBV18 and TRBJ2-1; a weak D match, TRBD1 (6 bases). CDR1 is KGHSH and CDR2 is LQKENI in the germline V gene. V lost 3 bases and J lost 5, with 14 bases in between. This CDR3 comprises 15 residues. The CDR3 here is CASSPSRTEDNEQFF. The CDR3 region has the DNA TGTGCCAGCTCACCTTCTAGGACAGAAGACAATGAGCAGTTCTTC.

The genes are TRBV18 and TRBJ1-1; TRBD1 is a possible D gene (5 bases). CDR3 size: 11 residues. V was shortened by 6 bases and J by 7 bases, with 9 bases between the two germline ends. CDR1 and CDR2 (germline): KGHSH, LQKENI. CDR3 in amino acids: CASSRDSEAFF. CDR3 bases: TGTGCCAGCTCCCGCGACAGTGAAGCTTTCTTT.

This clone appeared a few times. The rearrangement uses TRBV7-9 and TRBJ2-5, with 12 bases aligning to TRBD2. The CDR3 runs to 16 residues. Germline CDR1 is SEHNR and CDR2 is FQNEAQ (reference sequence). V trimming: 2 bases; J trimming: 5 bases; junction bases outside the gene matches: 6. The CDR3 DNA reads TGTGCCAGCAGCTTATCACTAGCGGGGGGCTTTGAGACCCAGTACTTC. Protein product: CASSLSLAGGFETQYF. Drawing the rest from reference TRBV7-9 and TRBJ2-5, the complete variable domain is DTGVSQNPRHKITKRGQNVTFRCDPISEHNRLYWYRQTLGQGPEFLTYFQNEAQLEKSRLLSDRFSAERPKGSFSTLEIQRTEQGDSAMYLCASSLSLAGGFETQYFGPGTRLLVL.

The rearrangement joins TRBV19 to TRBJ1-1; D possibly corresponds to TRBD1 (6 bases). The CDR3 extends over 14 amino acids. Germline V gene sequence: CDR1 LNHDA, CDR2 SQIVND (reference sequence). V shed 7 bases and J shed 1 base, with 13 bases lying between them. CDR3 sequence reads: CASIGGPQNTEAFF. The DNA of the CDR3 is TGTGCCAGTATAGGGGGACCGCAGAACACTGAAGCTTTCTTT. Full variable domain (rest looked up from reference TRBV19 and TRBJ1-1): DGGITQSPKYLFRKEGQNVTLSCEQNLNHDAMYWYRQDPGQGLRLIYYSQIVNDFQKGDIAEGYSVSREKKESFPLTVTSAQKNPTAFYLCASIGGPQNTEAFFGQGTRLTVV.

CDR3 amino acids: CASSLLGQQETQYF. CDR3 sequence (DNA): TGTGCCAGCAGCTTATTGGGACAGCAAGAGACCCAGTACTTC. The chain recombines TRBV7-3 with TRBJ2-5; 7 bases agree with TRBD1. This CDR3 has 14 residues. Per germline, CDR1 SGHTA and CDR2 FQGTGA. The ends lost 2 bases at V and 2 bases at J; junction bases unmatched: 2.

The V gene is TRBV24-1, the J gene TRBJ1-5; 7 nucleotides align to TRBD1. V gave up 9 bases and J gave up 3 bases; unmatched junction bases: 4. The germline CDR1 and CDR2 sequences are KGHDR and SFDVKD. The CDR3 is made up of 13 amino acids. The CDR3 bases are TGTGCCACCGGGGACAGAACCAATCAGCCCCAGCATTTT. It specifies CATGDRTNQPQHF.

This rearrangement joins TRBV7-3 to TRBJ2-1; tentative D call: TRBD2 (6 bases). The CDR3 is 15 amino acids. Trimming shortened V by 5 bases and J by 10 bases, and 21 bases separated the two germline ends. CDR1 is SGHTA and CDR2 is FQGTGA in the germline V gene. CDR3 DNA sequence: TGTGCCAGCAGCCGGACTATGGGAGAATTTGGGGAGCAGTTCTTC. This codes for CASSRTMGEFGEQFF. Supplemented by reference TRBV7-3 and TRBJ2-1, the full variable domain reads GAGVSQTPSNKVTEKGKYVELRCDPISGHTALYWYRQSLGQGPEFLIYFQGTGAADDSGLPNDRFFAVRPEGSVSTLKIQRTERGDSAVYLCASSRTMGEFGEQFFGPGTRLTVL.

This clone was counted only a few times. The V gene is TRBV5-1, the J gene TRBJ1-2, with D possibly being TRBD1 (5 bases). The CDR3 sequence is 15 residues long. Trimming removed 2 bases from V and 4 bases from J, with 15 bases in between. Looked up from germline, CDR1 is SGHRS and CDR2 is YFSETQ. This chain's CDR3 is CASSFSQGLLYGYTF. In nucleotides, the CDR3 is TGCGCCAGCAGCTTTAGCCAGGGATTACTCTATGGCTACACCTTC. The full variable domain, with the rest looked up from reference TRBV5-1 and TRBJ1-2, is KAGVTQTPRYLIKTRGQQVTLSCSPISGHRSVSWYQQTPGQGLQFLFEYFSETQRNKGNFPGRFSGRQFSNSRSEMNVSTLELGDSALYLCASSFSQGLLYGYTFGSGTRLTVV.

This clone was observed a single time. The chain joins TRBV7-9 to TRBJ2-6; the D gene is possibly TRBD1 (6 bases). The CDR3 length is 16 residues. Germline loops: CDR1 SEHNR, CDR2 FQNEAQ (reference sequence). V was shortened by 5 bases and J by 0 bases, with 11 bases between the two germline ends. CDR3 amino acids: CASSPLTGSGANVLTF. CDR3 DNA: TGTGCCAGCAGCCCCCTGACAGGCTCTGGGGCCAACGTCCTGACTTTC.

This sequence joins TRBV2 and TRBJ1-5; D ambiguous. Trimming pared 6 bases from V and 7 bases from J, leaving 28 bases between. The germline CDR1 and CDR2 sequences are SNHLY and FYNNEI. The CDR3 is made up of 18 amino acids. CDR3 DNA: TGTGCCAGCAGGAGGTTCAGCAAGGGAGGAAAATTGTGGCAGCCCCAGCATTTT. It encodes CASRRFSKGGKLWQPQHF.

The chain joins TRBV12-3 or TRBV12-4 to TRBJ1-1, with D unresolved. This CDR3 has 13 amino acids. V lost 3 bases to trimming and J lost 4 bases, with 9 bases between them. This CDR3 reads CASSFFGVTEAFF. For the CDR3, the DNA is TGTGCCAGCAGTTTCTTCGGGGTCACTGAAGCTTTCTTT.

The chain joins TRBV3-1 (or the pseudogene TRBV3-2) to TRBJ2-7; possible D gene TRBD1, 5 bases. Trimming removed 1 base from V and 0 bases from J, with 13 bases in between. This CDR3 region has 16 residues. Per the germline V gene, CDR1 is LGHDT and CDR2 is YNNKEL (reference sequence). This chain's CDR3 is CASSQGPFQGSYEQYF. The CDR3 bases are TGTGCCAGCAGCCAAGGGCCGTTTCAGGGCTCCTACGAGCAGTACTTC.

The chain joins TRBV5-4 to TRBJ2-6, with D hard to call. The V end lost 4 bases, the J end lost 2 bases, and 16 bases lay between the germline ends. Germline-derived CDR1 and CDR2 are SGHNT and YYREEE (reference sequence). This CDR3 is 17 amino acids long. Here the CDR3 reads CASSNRKSNPGANVLTF. The DNA for the CDR3 is TGTGCCAGCAGCAACCGAAAGTCTAATCCTGGGGCCAACGTCCTGACTTTC.

CDR3 nucleotide sequence: TGCGCCAGCAGCCAGCCGGGACTAGCGGGATCTAGCACAGATACGCAGTATTTT. Translation: CASSQPGLAGSSTDTQYF. The chain joins TRBV4-1 to TRBJ2-3; 13 bases map to TRBD2. The CDR3 spans 18 residues. CDR1 is MGHRA and CDR2 is YSYEKL in the germline V gene. The J segment lost 0 bases and the V segment lost 3 bases, leaving 6 bases of the junction unmatched.

This chain joins TRBV29-1 and TRBJ1-2, with 10 bases aligning to TRBD1. This CDR3 has 16 residues. V was clipped by 2 bases and J by 0 bases; unmatched bases: 6. Germline V gives CDR1 SQVTM, CDR2 ANQGSEA. The CDR3 DNA follows: TGCAGCGTTGAAAGGACAGGGGGTTTAGCTAACTATGGCTACACCTTC. This translates into CSVERTGGLANYGYTF.

This chain uses TRBV4-2 with TRBJ2-1, with a tentative D call TRBD1 (6 bases). This CDR3 contains 17 residues. Germline CDR1 is LGHNA and CDR2 is YNFKEQ. V was clipped by 0 bases and J by 3 bases, with 15 bases between them. In nucleotides, the CDR3 is TGTGCCAGCAGCCAAGATCTCCGGACAGCCGTCTACAATGAGCAGTTCTTC. Translating gives CASSQDLRTAVYNEQFF.

V is TRBV29-1 and J is TRBJ1-5; D possibly corresponds to TRBD1 (6 bases). CDR1 is SQVTM and CDR2 is ANQGSEA in the germline V gene. V dropped 4 bases and J dropped 3 bases, with 7 bases sitting between them. CDR3 length: 12 amino acids. The chain's CDR3 is CSVGDTNQPQHF. For the CDR3, the DNA is TGCAGCGTTGGGGACACCAATCAGCCCCAGCATTTT.

The V and J genes are TRBV2 and TRBJ2-7, with TRBD2 identical over 8 bases. CDR3 size: 15 residues. The V and J ends lost 1 base and 0 bases, in that order; junction bases with no gene match: 2. Germline values: CDR1 SNHLY, CDR2 FYNNEI. In nucleotides, the CDR3 is TGTGCCAGCAGTGAAGTAGCGGGATTCTCCTACGAGCAGTACTTC. Encoded protein: CASSEVAGFSYEQYF.

The rearrangement links TRBV3-1 (or the pseudogene TRBV3-2) to TRBJ2-3, with no clear D. The CDR3 is 14 residues long. With 4 bases removed from V and 4 bases from J, the gap between germline ends came to 12 bases. Germline V gene lookup returns CDR1 LGHDT and CDR2 YNNKEL (reference sequence). The CDR3 here is CASSPYSPPDTQYF. CDR3 nucleotide sequence: TGTGCCAGCAGCCCCTACTCCCCCCCAGATACGCAGTATTTT.

The J gene is TRBJ2-1, the V gene TRBV5-4; 10 bases match TRBD2. The CDR3 loop spans 15 amino acids. J was trimmed by 8 bases and V by 4 bases; bases with no gene match: 9. Looked up from germline, CDR1 is SGHNT and CDR2 is YYREEE (reference sequence). The CDR3, as DNA: TGTGCCAGCAGCCTGGGACTAGCGTCATTCGATGAGCAGTTCTTC. It encodes CASSLGLASFDEQFF.